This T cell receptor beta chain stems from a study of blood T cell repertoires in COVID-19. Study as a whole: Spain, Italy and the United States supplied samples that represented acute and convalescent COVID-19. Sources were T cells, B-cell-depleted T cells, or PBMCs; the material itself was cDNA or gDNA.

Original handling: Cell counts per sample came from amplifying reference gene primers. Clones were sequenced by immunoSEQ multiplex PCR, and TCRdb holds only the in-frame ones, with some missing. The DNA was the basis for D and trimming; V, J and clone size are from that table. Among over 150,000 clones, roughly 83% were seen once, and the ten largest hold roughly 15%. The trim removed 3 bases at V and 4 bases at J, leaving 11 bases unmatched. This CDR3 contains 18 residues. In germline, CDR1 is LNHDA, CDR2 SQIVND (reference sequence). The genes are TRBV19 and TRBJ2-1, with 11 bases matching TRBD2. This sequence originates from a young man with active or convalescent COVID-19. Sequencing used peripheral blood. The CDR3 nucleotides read TGTGCCAGTAGTATTACGGGAATAGCGGGAGGGCCATACAATGAGCAGTTCTTC. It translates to CASSITGIAGGPYNEQFF.